A selection of T cell receptor beta chains follows, all from one sample in a study of patients and donors after allogeneic stem cell transplantation. In TCRdb, the RT-PCR reads were re-called with MiXCR into one record per CDR3 protein. The table records more than 850,000 distinct CDR3 sequences, 15% to 20% of them present only once. Sequences were obtained from blood, either unsorted or a sorted T cell fraction (not recorded which). The source of these receptors is a human donor who was either an allogeneic HSCT recipient or a stem cell or donor lymphocyte infusion donor (not recorded which). It is not recorded whose cells these are; they may come from a transplant donor. Both conserved end residues are part of each CDR3. The D gene is left open where the match is weak. For some rows the clone size is stated as once, few or many, or as a class when expanded; others skip it.

v_call: TRBV6-1
j_call: TRBJ1-2
d_call: TRBD1
clone_size: -
cdr3_aa: CASSEGTGNYGYTF
cdr3_nt: TGTGCCAGCAGTGAGGGGACAGGAAACTATGGCTACACCTTC

v_call: TRBV6-2/TRBV6-3
j_call: TRBJ2-3
d_call: TRBD2
clone_size: once
cdr3_aa: CASRPVAGRGTDTQYF
cdr3_nt: TGTGCCAGCAGACCAGTAGCGGGACGAGGCACAGATACGCAGTATTTT

v_call: TRBV25-1
j_call: TRBJ1-5
d_call: TRBD1
clone_size: -
cdr3_aa: CARLGRTGNQPQHF
cdr3_nt: TGTGCCAGATTGGGGAGGACAGGGAATCAGCCCCAGCATTTT

v_call: TRBV12-5
j_call: TRBJ1-1
d_call: -
clone_size: -
cdr3_aa: CASGLGVNTEAFF
cdr3_nt: TGTGCTAGTGGTTTGGGGGTGAACACTGAAGCTTTCTTT

v_call: TRBV6-2/TRBV6-3
j_call: TRBJ2-1
d_call: -
clone_size: many
cdr3_aa: CASSPLAYNEQFF
cdr3_nt: TGTGCCAGCTCCCCCTTGGCGTACAATGAGCAGTTCTTC

v_call: TRBV7-9
j_call: TRBJ2-3
d_call: -
clone_size: many
cdr3_aa: CASSSPTTDTQYF
cdr3_nt: TGTGCCAGCAGCTCGCCTACCACAGATACGCAGTATTTT

v_call: TRBV12-3/TRBV12-4
j_call: TRBJ2-7
d_call: TRBD1
clone_size: -
cdr3_aa: CASSPKTGFWYEQYF
cdr3_nt: TGTGCCAGCAGTCCCAAGACAGGGTTTTGGTACGAGCAGTACTTC

v_call: TRBV24-1
j_call: TRBJ2-5
d_call: TRBD2
clone_size: -
cdr3_aa: CATSTGGALKTQYF
cdr3_nt: TGTGCCACCAGTACCGGGGGGGCCCTAAAGACCCAGTACTTC

v_call: TRBV9
j_call: TRBJ2-3
d_call: TRBD2
clone_size: -
cdr3_aa: CASSTGLATDTQYF
cdr3_nt: TGTGCCAGCAGCACCGGACTAGCCACAGATACGCAGTATTTT

v_call: TRBV7-9
j_call: TRBJ2-6
d_call: -
clone_size: -
cdr3_aa: CASTRAGANVLAF
cdr3_nt: TGTGCCAGTACGAGGGCTGGGGCCAACGTCCTGGCTTTC

v_call: TRBV4-1
j_call: TRBJ2-7
d_call: TRBD2
clone_size: few
cdr3_aa: CASSHGLAGGTYEQYF
cdr3_nt: TGCGCCAGCAGCCACGGACTAGCGGGGGGCACCTACGAGCAGTACTTC

v_call: TRBV10-3
j_call: TRBJ2-7
d_call: TRBD2
clone_size: -
cdr3_aa: CAISESREGTEQYF
cdr3_nt: TGTGCCATCAGTGAGTCACGGGAGGGAACCGAGCAGTACTTC

v_call: TRBV12-3/TRBV12-4
j_call: TRBJ1-1
d_call: -
clone_size: -
cdr3_aa: CASSSRGRLNTEAFF
cdr3_nt: TGTGCCAGTTCATCCCGGGGACGGCTAAACACTGAAGCTTTCTTT

v_call: TRBV6-5
j_call: TRBJ2-7
d_call: TRBD1
clone_size: -
cdr3_aa: CASSYLTPGQGYEQYF
cdr3_nt: TGTGCCAGCAGTTACCTCACCCCGGGACAGGGGTACGAGCAGTACTTC

v_call: TRBV30
j_call: TRBJ1-6
d_call: -
clone_size: few
cdr3_aa: CATGSASPLHF
cdr3_nt: TGTGCCACAGGGTCGGCTTCACCCCTCCACTTT

v_call: TRBV28
j_call: TRBJ2-7
d_call: -
clone_size: -
cdr3_aa: CASSPGDGFHEQYF
cdr3_nt: TGTGCCAGCAGCCCGGGTGACGGTTTCCACGAGCAGTACTTC

v_call: TRBV5-1
j_call: TRBJ1-4
d_call: -
clone_size: few
cdr3_aa: CASSFLSGNNEKLFF
cdr3_nt: TGCGCCAGCAGCTTTTTATCCGGGAATAATGAAAAACTGTTTTTT

v_call: TRBV12-3/TRBV12-4
j_call: TRBJ1-2
d_call: -
clone_size: -
cdr3_aa: CASSPTGSPYGYTF
cdr3_nt: TGTGCCAGCAGCCCAACAGGTTCTCCATATGGCTACACCTTC